Each of the 19 T cell receptor beta chains below was sequenced from the same sample in a study of T cells in Graves' hyperthyroidism and ophthalmopathy. The CDR3 regions of TCR beta were amplified from RNA transcripts. A first-round RT-PCR of the TCR CDR3 used the HTBI primer set. TCRdb re-called the multiplex PCR reads through MiXCR, storing one row per CDR3 protein. Of 750,000 to 950,000 distinct CDR3 sequences listed, more than 30% were seen once; the top ten hold around 9.3%. Sequences were obtained from blood. The source is a man between 18 and 35 years old with Graves' hyperthyroidism.

This clonotype occurred many times. V and J are TRBV6-5 and TRBJ2-2; tentative D call: TRBD2 (5 bases). The ends were cut back, 5 bases at V and 8 bases at J, with 6 bases in the middle. Germline V gene data show CDR1 as MNHEY and CDR2 as SVGAGI. The CDR3 has 11 residues. CDR3: CASSTGGELFF. In DNA, the CDR3 is TGTGCCAGCAGTACGGGAGGGGAGCTGTTTTTT.

This clonotype has ten or more counts. The chain combines TRBV7-6 with TRBJ2-7, with 8 bases matching TRBD1. V trimming: 5 bases; J trimming: 0 bases; junction bases outside the gene matches: 3. The CDR3 is 14 residues long. Germline CDR1 is SGHVS and CDR2 is FNYEAQ. CDR3 sequence: CASSPTGDSYEQYF. CDR3 DNA: TGTGCCAGCAGCCCGACAGGGGACTCCTACGAGCAGTACTTC.

With regard to this clonotype: The junction shows a germline mismatch at one end, possibly a read error. The CDR3 coding sequence is TGCGCCAACAGCCGTGACACCGGCCCACCCGAGCAGTACTTC. As protein: CANSRDTGPPEQYF. The J gene is TRBJ2-7, the V gene TRBV4-1; no clear D gene. CDR1 and CDR2 from the germline V gene are MGHRA and YSYEKL. The CDR3 is made up of 14 amino acids.

This clonotype was seen repeatedly, ten times or more. The J gene is TRBJ1-1, the V gene TRBV19; D not resolved. CDR3 length: 16 residues. The germline V and J ends were trimmed by 0 bases and 1 base, with 12 bases remaining between them. CDR1 LNHDA and CDR2 SQIVND come from the germline V gene (reference sequence). CDR3 in DNA: TGTGCCAGTAGTATAGATCTGGTGACGGGGAACACTGAAGCTTTCTTT. It codes for CASSIDLVTGNTEAFF.

This clonotype was detected only a few times. The chain carries TRBV12-3 or TRBV12-4 and TRBJ2-7; 13 nucleotides line up with TRBD2. J was trimmed by 3 bases and V by 6 bases; bases with no gene match: 5. CDR3 length: 15 residues. CDR3 nucleotides: TGTGCCAGCAGGTCGGGACTAGCGGGAAACTACGAGCAGTACTTC. It translates to CASRSGLAGNYEQYF.

The chain has TRBV2 and TRBJ2-7; 9 bases line up with TRBD1. CDR1 is SNHLY and CDR2 is FYNNEI in the germline V gene. Trimming at V came to 11 bases and at J to 3 bases, leaving 8 bases not matched to a gene. The CDR3 sequence is 13 residues long. The CDR3 loop reads CAAGGQGGYEQYF. The CDR3 nucleotides are TGTGCCGCCGGGGGACAGGGTGGCTACGAGCAGTACTTC.

This clonotype was counted between two and nine times. The chain combines TRBV29-1 with TRBJ2-2; 9 nucleotides agree with TRBD2. The CDR3 has 13 amino acids. V was pared by 4 bases and J by 6 bases, with 3 bases of the junction left unmatched. Germline values: CDR1 SQVTM, CDR2 ANQGSEA. CDR3 nucleotide sequence: TGCAGCGTTGTAGTAGCGGGAGCCGGGGAGCTGTTTTTT. It is translated as CSVVVAGAGELFF.

CDR3 region: CASSPYGQVNTEAFF. CDR3 bases: TGTGCCAGCAGTCCCTACGGACAGGTGAACACTGAAGCTTTCTTT. The chain uses TRBV2 and TRBJ1-1, with 7 bases aligning to TRBD1. Germline V gene data show CDR1 as SNHLY and CDR2 as FYNNEI. V dropped 5 bases and J dropped 0; count of bases not matched to a gene: 6. This CDR3 is 15 amino acids long. The full variable domain, its missing parts supplied by reference TRBV2 and TRBJ1-1, is EPEVTQTPSHQVTQMGQEVILRCVPISNHLYFYWYRQILGQKVEFLVSFYNNEISEKSEIFDDQFSVERPDGSNFTLKIRSTKLEDSAMYFCASSPYGQVNTEAFFGQGTRLTVV.

This clonotype showed up many times. This chain links TRBV7-2 with TRBJ1-1; D may be TRBD1 (5 bases). Germline loops: CDR1 SGHTA, CDR2 FQGNSA. This CDR3 has 14 amino acids. V dropped 0 bases and J dropped 7 bases, with 12 bases sitting between them. CDR3 sequence reads: CASSLAQGVGEAFF. The DNA of the CDR3 is TGTGCCAGCAGCTTAGCGCAAGGGGTGGGTGAAGCTTTCTTT.

This clonotype has more than one count but fewer than ten. This sequence joins TRBV6-5 and TRBJ1-1, with D uncertain. Per germline, CDR1 MNHEY and CDR2 SVGAGI. Trimming pared 6 bases from V and 2 bases from J, leaving 10 bases between. The CDR3 covers 13 residues. The CDR3 region is CASRASPNTEAFF. The CDR3 region has the DNA TGTGCCAGCAGGGCCAGCCCCAACACTGAAGCTTTCTTT.

This rearrangement joins TRBV7-9 to TRBJ2-7; 9 bases are shared with TRBD2. This CDR3 is 15 amino acids long. V was pared by 5 bases and J by 3 bases, with 8 bases of the junction left unmatched. Germline CDR1 SEHNR, CDR2 FQNEAQ (reference sequence). The CDR3 nucleotides are TGTGCCAGCAGCCTCTCTAGCGGGGCCTTCTACGAGCAGTACTTC. It encodes CASSLSSGAFYEQYF.

This clonotype was observed a few times. This chain links TRBV6-1 with TRBJ1-5; the match to TRBD1 covers 9 bases. J was trimmed by 6 bases and V by 6 bases; bases with no gene match: 6. CDR1 and CDR2 (germline): MNHNS, SASEGT. The CDR3 is made up of 14 amino acids. CDR3 amino acids: CASRGQGSTQPQHF. CDR3 DNA: TGTGCCAGCAGGGGACAGGGTAGTACTCAGCCCCAGCATTTT.

This clonotype turned up a few times. This chain connects TRBV12-3 or TRBV12-4 to TRBJ1-1, with 8 bases that match TRBD1. V gave up 7 bases and J gave up 4 bases; unmatched junction bases: 8. The CDR3 has 14 amino acids. The DNA for the CDR3 is TGTGCCAGCACCCAGGGGGCGACGGCCACTGAAGCTTTCTTT. Residues: CASTQGATATEAFF.

The chain carries TRBV5-6 and TRBJ1-5; a possible D gene is TRBD1 (5 bases). Trimming removed 3 bases from V and 5 bases from J, with 12 bases in between. This CDR3 has 14 amino acids. Germline CDR1 and CDR2: SGHDT and YYEEEE. CDR3 in amino acids: CASSYRGDYQPQHF. The CDR3 bases are TGTGCCAGCAGCTACCGGGGGGATTATCAGCCCCAGCATTTT.

This clonotype was detected a few times. The rearrangement uses TRBV9 and TRBJ2-7; D gene ambiguous. Between the trimmed V and J ends, which lost 3 bases and 8 bases, there was a span of 12 bases. CDR3 length: 12 residues. From germline, CDR1 is SGDLS and CDR2 YYNGEE. CDR3 coding DNA: TGTGCCAGCAGCGGACCGGGTGAGAAGCAGTACTTC. Its protein is CASSGPGEKQYF.

This clonotype was seen ten or more times. The chain combines TRBV19 with TRBJ2-7, with D maybe TRBD1 (5 bases). Trimming cost V 4 bases and J 2 bases, with 12 bases left between them. From germline, CDR1 is LNHDA and CDR2 SQIVND (reference sequence). This CDR3 comprises 14 residues. In DNA, the CDR3 is TGTGCCAGTAGTACGGCAGGGATCGCCTACGAGCAGTACTTC. It translates to CASSTAGIAYEQYF.

The V and J genes are TRBV14 and TRBJ2-7; TRBD2 matches at 13 bases. CDR3 size: 16 residues. Germline V CDR1 and CDR2: SGHDN, FVKESK. Germline trimming cut 8 bases from V and 0 bases from J; bases unmatched to any gene: 7. The CDR3 DNA reads as TGTGCCAGCTCAACTAGCGGGGGGGCGAACTCCTACGAGCAGTACTTC. It specifies CASSTSGGANSYEQYF.

The chain recombines TRBV14 with TRBJ2-5, with TRBD2 matching 7 bases. CDR3 length: 15 residues. V dropped 1 base and J dropped 2; count of bases not matched to a gene: 4. Germline V gives CDR1 SGHDN, CDR2 FVKESK. The CDR3 DNA follows: TGTGCCAGCAGCCAAGTCCCGGGACTACAAGAGACCCAGTACTTC. This translates into CASSQVPGLQETQYF.

V is TRBV12-3 or TRBV12-4 and J is TRBJ2-5, with 9 bases lining up with TRBD2. With 3 bases clipped from V and 5 bases from J, the junction kept 10 bases outside the gene matches. This CDR3 has 16 residues. This chain's CDR3 is CASSFVAGATKETQYF. As DNA, the CDR3 is TGTGCCAGCAGTTTTGTAGCGGGGGCCACCAAGGAGACCCAGTACTTC.